A single sample gave rise to the 26 T cell receptor beta chains below, sequenced in a study of human thymus T cells. Corrective heart surgery yielded resections, and these provided the thymus tissue. TCRdb keeps only in-frame clones here, not all; method: immunoSEQ multiplex PCR. The top ten hold roughly 0.03% of the sample, which has about 78,000 clones, roughly 96% seen once. Specimen: thymus tissue. These receptors were taken from a boy in the first two years of life with a congenital heart defect but otherwise immunologically healthy.

The chain uses TRBV7-2 and TRBJ2-1; tentative D call: TRBD2 (7 bases). CDR1 is SGHTA, CDR2 FQGNSA, per germline. With 0 bases removed from V and 7 bases from J, the gap between germline ends came to 16 bases. The CDR3 consists of 16 residues. The CDR3 is CASSLAPSGGGNEQFF. The CDR3 nucleotides are TGTGCCAGCAGCTTAGCGCCTAGCGGAGGGGGGAATGAGCAGTTCTTC.

This chain joins TRBV27 and TRBJ2-7, with a possible D match to TRBD1 (6 bases). Trimming pared 5 bases from V and 7 bases from J, leaving 24 bases between. Germline loops: CDR1 MNHEY, CDR2 SMNVEV (reference sequence). There are 16 residues in the CDR3. The DNA for the CDR3 is TGTGCCAGCAGTCCGCGAGGGGGTCTAATTCGGGAAGAGCAGTACTTC. Encoded protein: CASSPRGGLIREEQYF.

The genes are TRBV28 and TRBJ1-2; 8 bases align to TRBD1. This CDR3 comprises 13 residues. Germline V CDR1 and CDR2: MDHEN, SYDVKM. The junction had 3 bases not matched to a gene; V was cut back by 5 bases and J by 4 bases. The CDR3 bases are TGTGCCAGCAGTGCAGGGGGCTCCTATGGCTACACCTTC. The encoded protein is CASSAGGSYGYTF.

The chain couples TRBV14 to TRBJ1-4; 10 bases are a match to TRBD1. Per the germline V gene, CDR1 is SGHDN and CDR2 is FVKESK. CDR3 length: 16 amino acids. With 5 bases clipped from V and 3 bases from J, the junction kept 6 bases outside the gene matches. The CDR3 reads CASSEGTGAPNEKLFF. CDR3 nucleotide sequence: TGTGCCAGCAGCGAGGGGACAGGGGCGCCTAATGAAAAACTGTTTTTT.

The chain carries TRBV4-3 and TRBJ1-2; 8 bases line up with TRBD1. The V gene's germline CDR1 is LGHNA and CDR2 YSLEER. After removal of 0 bases from V and 5 bases from J, the junction contained 5 bases not matched to a gene. This CDR3 is built from 15 residues. CDR3: CASSQEPGGEYGYTF. The CDR3 DNA is TGCGCCAGCAGCCAAGAGCCAGGGGGCGAGTATGGCTACACCTTC.

The rearrangement links TRBV6-7 to TRBJ2-2, with D possibly being TRBD2 (6 bases). TRBV6-7 counts as an open reading frame of uncertain function. The V and J ends lost 6 bases and 1 base respectively, with 18 bases between them. CDR3 size: 17 residues. CDR3 DNA: TGTGCCAGCAGAAACCGCCCGGGGGACCGGAACACCGGGGAGCTGTTTTTT. This encodes CASRNRPGDRNTGELFF.

As concerns this clone: An end of the junction differs from the germline gene, which may be a read error. This chain joins TRBV10-3 and TRBJ1-1, with 8 nucleotides matching TRBD1. The CDR3 consists of 13 residues. Germline CDR1 reads ENHRY; CDR2 reads SYGVKD. The CDR3 is CAIGDRGNTEAFF. In DNA, the CDR3 is TGTGCCATCGGTGACAGGGGGAACACTGAAGCTTTCTTT.

This chain joins TRBV7-2 and TRBJ2-2, with unresolved D. This CDR3 has 11 residues. The germline CDR1 and CDR2 sequences are SGHTA and FQGNSA. V was shortened by 2 bases and J by 6 bases, with 1 base between the two germline ends. CDR3 sequence (DNA): TGTGCCAGCAGCTTACCCGGGGAGCTGTTTTTT. Encoded protein: CASSLPGELFF.

Notes on this clone: Relative to the germline gene, one junction end is altered; a read error may explain this. This chain joins TRBV7-2 and TRBJ2-3; TRBD2 matches 12 bases. Germline loops: CDR1 SGHTA, CDR2 FQGNSA. This CDR3 spans 15 amino acids. The CDR3: CAGRGTSGSTDTQYF. CDR3 bases: TGTGCCGGCAGGGGGACTAGCGGGAGCACAGATACGCAGTATTTT.

The J gene is TRBJ2-1, the V gene TRBV5-1, with 7 bases aligning to TRBD2. CDR3 length: 18 amino acids. Looked up from germline, CDR1 is SGHRS and CDR2 is YFSETQ. The trim removed 2 bases at V and 5 bases at J, leaving 16 bases unmatched. CDR3 nucleotide sequence: TGCGCCAGCAGCTTTTGGGGGAGGGCCGGGGTCCTCAACAATGAGCAGTTCTTC. Protein: CASSFWGRAGVLNNEQFF.

The CDR3 bases are TGCGCCAGCAGCCAAGATCTGCAGGGGGATAGGAATGAAAAACTGTTTTTT. Its translation is CASSQDLQGDRNEKLFF. The J gene is TRBJ1-4, the V gene TRBV4-1; 7 bases are shared with TRBD1. Per germline, CDR1 MGHRA and CDR2 YSYEKL. V shed 0 bases and J 5 bases; nucleotides not matched to a gene: 9. The CDR3 contains 17 residues.

V is TRBV10-3 and J is TRBJ1-3; D gene ambiguous. This CDR3 has 20 residues. V lost 5 bases and J lost 4, with 30 bases in between. Germline V lookup: CDR1 ENHRY, CDR2 SYGVKD. CDR3 loop: CAISPPPLMGQASLGNTIYF. DNA of the CDR3: TGTGCCATCAGTCCCCCCCCGCTGATGGGCCAGGCTTCATTAGGAAACACCATATATTTT.

Here the CDR3 DNA reads TGCGCCAGCAGCCTCTTTTTGGGACAGACCCACGAGCAGTACTTC. Its translation: CASSLFLGQTHEQYF. The chain employs TRBV4-1 and TRBJ2-7; TRBD1 matches 7 bases. The germline CDR1 and CDR2 sequences are MGHRA and YSYEKL. The CDR3 is 15 amino acids. V was clipped by 4 bases and J by 5 bases; unmatched bases: 11.

Here the CDR3 reads CASNPRTGENSYNSPLHF. The CDR3 coding sequence is TGTGCCAGCAACCCCCGGACAGGGGAGAACTCCTATAATTCACCCCTCCACTTT. This chain joins TRBV5-6 and TRBJ1-6; 9 bases are a match to TRBD1. CDR3 length: 18 residues. Trimming at V came to 6 bases and at J to 0 bases, leaving 10 bases not matched to a gene. Germline CDR1 reads SGHDT; CDR2 reads YYEEEE.

The chain employs TRBV27 and TRBJ2-7; D is ambiguous. The CDR3 loop spans 14 amino acids. Germline V gene lookup returns CDR1 MNHEY and CDR2 SMNVEV (reference sequence). V was trimmed by 4 bases and J by 2 bases, leaving 12 bases between them. DNA of the CDR3: TGTGCCAGCAGTTCTCAATCTCCGGCCTACGAGCAGTACTTC. This gives the protein CASSSQSPAYEQYF.

The CDR3 DNA follows: TGTGCCAGCAGCCCACTTCCAGGACAGAACTTATTAAGGACTGAAGCTTTCTTT. This translates into CASSPLPGQNLLRTEAFF. The chain links TRBV11-2 to TRBJ1-1; D is possibly TRBD1 (6 bases). Trimming removed 5 bases from V and 5 bases from J, with 27 bases in between. The CDR3 consists of 18 residues. Germline lookup yields CDR1 SGHAT and CDR2 FQNNGV.

The V call is TRBV5-4, the J call TRBJ1-2, with 9 bases identical to TRBD1. V shed 2 bases, J shed 8 bases, and the junction held 16 bases outside the gene matches. The V gene's germline CDR1 is SGHNT and CDR2 YYREEE (reference sequence). This CDR3 contains 17 residues. The CDR3 region is CASSFRLGDRAWGGYTF. CDR3 nucleotide sequence: TGTGCCAGCAGCTTTCGGCTGGGGGACAGGGCCTGGGGAGGCTACACCTTC. The variable domain in full, completed from reference TRBV5-4 and TRBJ1-2, reads ETGVTQSPTHLIKTRGQQVTLRCSSQSGHNTVSWYQQALGQGPQFIFQYYREEENGRGNFPPRFSGLQFPNYSSELNVNALELDDSALYLCASSFRLGDRAWGGYTFGSGTRLTVV.

The chain has TRBV11-3 and TRBJ2-7, with TRBD2 matching 9 bases. V gave up 5 bases and J gave up 5 bases; unmatched junction bases: 16. The germline V gene encodes CDR1 SGHNT and CDR2 YENEEA. The CDR3 length is 17 residues. The CDR3 sequence: CASSPKAGAGGSDEQYF. In nucleotides, the CDR3 is TGTGCCAGCAGCCCCAAGGCGGGAGCGGGAGGTTCGGACGAGCAGTACTTC.

This chain uses TRBV27 with TRBJ2-3; a possible D gene is TRBD2 (5 bases). Germline CDR1 is MNHEY and CDR2 is SMNVEV (reference sequence). The CDR3 runs to 17 residues. V was pared by 4 bases and J by 2 bases, with 19 bases between. This CDR3 reads CASSSRPARVPTDTQYF. CDR3 in DNA: TGTGCCAGCAGTTCCCGCCCGGCGAGGGTGCCCACAGATACGCAGTATTTT.

The V gene is TRBV23-1, the J gene TRBJ1-5; 11 positions match TRBD1. TRBV23-1 is reported as an ORF; its role is uncertain. This CDR3 has 20 amino acids. The J segment lost 5 bases and the V segment lost 1 base, leaving 16 bases of the junction unmatched. CDR3 DNA: TGCGCCAGCAGTCAATGTGGGACAGGGGGTATGGAGATGGACTATCAGCCCCAGCATTTT. It is translated as CASSQCGTGGMEMDYQPQHF.

V and J are TRBV7-9 and TRBJ2-1, with D possibly matching TRBD1 (7 bases). The CDR3 runs to 18 residues. Germline V gene data show CDR1 as SEHNR and CDR2 as FQNEAQ (reference sequence). Trimming removed 5 bases at V and 5 bases at J, with 25 bases between. The CDR3 spells CASSPRDSAYSGDNEQFF. For the CDR3, the DNA is TGTGCCAGCAGCCCCCGGGACAGTGCCTATAGCGGAGACAATGAGCAGTTCTTC. The full variable domain, its missing parts supplied by reference TRBV7-9 and TRBJ2-1, is DTGVSQNPRHKITKRGQNVTFRCDPISEHNRLYWYRQTLGQGPEFLTYFQNEAQLEKSRLLSDRFSAERPKGSFSTLEIQRTEQGDSAMYLCASSPRDSAYSGDNEQFFGPGTRLTVL.

The chain couples TRBV5-3 to TRBJ2-5, with 8 bases that match TRBD2. TRBV5-3 counts as an open reading frame of uncertain function. Trimming removed 6 bases from V and 1 base from J; junction bases left unmatched: 5. This CDR3 spans 14 amino acids. The CDR3 loop is CARIPSGSQETQYF. The CDR3 region has the DNA TGTGCCAGAATCCCTAGCGGGTCCCAAGAGACCCAGTACTTC.

This chain connects TRBV7-2 to TRBJ1-1; weak D call: TRBD1 (5 bases). Germline CDR1 SGHTA, CDR2 FQGNSA. The CDR3 runs to 13 residues. The CDR3: CTERGAKATEAFF. CDR3 nucleotides: TGTACGGAAAGGGGCGCGAAGGCCACTGAAGCTTTCTTT.

V usage is TRBV9 and J usage is TRBJ1-3, with D unclear. CDR3 length: 13 amino acids. Germline CDR1 SGDLS, CDR2 YYNGEE. V was pared by 3 bases and J by 0 bases, with 4 bases between. CDR3 in DNA: TGTGCCAGCAGCGACAGCTCTGGAAACACCATATATTTT. Amino acid sequence: CASSDSSGNTIYF.

This sequence joins TRBV10-2 and TRBJ2-5; unclear D gene. Deletions cut 6 bases from V and 1 base from J, with 9 bases between. CDR3 length: 13 residues. Per germline, CDR1 WSHSY and CDR2 SAAADI. In nucleotides, the CDR3 is TGCGCCAGCAGCCGACACTTCCAAGAGACCCAGTACTTC. Its translation is CASSRHFQETQYF.

The rearrangement uses TRBV14 and TRBJ2-7, with 8 bases fitting TRBD2. After removal of 4 bases from V and 6 bases from J, the junction contained 2 bases not matched to a gene. The CDR3 runs to 12 residues. Germline V gives CDR1 SGHDN, CDR2 FVKESK. This CDR3 is CASSRGLVEQYF. The CDR3 region has the DNA TGTGCCAGCAGCCGGGGACTAGTCGAGCAGTACTTC.